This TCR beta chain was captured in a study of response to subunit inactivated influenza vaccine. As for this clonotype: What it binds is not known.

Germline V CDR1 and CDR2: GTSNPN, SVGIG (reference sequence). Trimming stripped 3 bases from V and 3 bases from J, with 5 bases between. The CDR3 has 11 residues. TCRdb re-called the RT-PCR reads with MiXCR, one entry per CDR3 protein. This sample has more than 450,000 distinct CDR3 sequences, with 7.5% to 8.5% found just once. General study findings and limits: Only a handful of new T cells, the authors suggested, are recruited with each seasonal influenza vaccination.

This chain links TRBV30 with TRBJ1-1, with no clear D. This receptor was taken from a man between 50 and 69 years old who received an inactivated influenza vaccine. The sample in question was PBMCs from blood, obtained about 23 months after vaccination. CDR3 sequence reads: CAWRGYTEAFF. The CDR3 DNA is TGTGCCTGGAGGGGATACACTGAAGCTTTCTTT.